Listed below are T cell receptor beta chains from one sample, sequenced in a study of CD8 T cells in Susac syndrome. MiXCR was run by TCRdb on the immunoSEQ multiplex PCR reads, yielding one entry per CDR3 protein. The table has around 110,000 distinct CDR3 sequences, 85% to 95% seen once. What was sequenced was CD8+ T cells from PBMCs. These receptors all stem from a human donor with Susac syndrome. CDR3s include the opening cysteine and the closing phenylalanine or tryptophan.

J	V	CDR3
TRBJ1-2	TRBV12-3/TRBV12-4	CASSPWSLNYGYTF
TRBJ1-5	TRBV4-1	CASSPVEMGNQPQHF
TRBJ2-1	TRBV2	CASSQPTTSGGAVFEQFF
TRBJ2-1	TRBV4-3	CASSQVHREYNEQFF
TRBJ2-1	TRBV27	CASSLYRGNEQFF
TRBJ2-1	TRBV13	CASSLESWGEQFF
TRBJ1-1	TRBV24-1	CATSDLRGEAFF
TRBJ2-7	TRBV20-1	CSARASSSYEQYF
TRBJ2-5	TRBV1	CTSSQARLGGVEQETQYF
TRBJ2-7	TRBV27	CASSLGGGGADEQYF
TRBJ2-4	TRBV29-1	CSVRGTSGEYIQYF